The clone carrying this TCR beta chain has only one observation. The antigen is unknown. The germline V gene has CDR1 LNHNV and CDR2 YYDKDF (reference sequence). V lost 0 bases and J 7 bases, leaving 15 bases between the germline ends. The length of the CDR3 is 15 residues. This entry is derived from a study of EBV T-cell therapy then PD-1 blockade in nasopharyngeal carcinoma. Described treatment: AdE1-LMPpoly-expanded autologous EBV-specific T-cell therapy followed by anti-PD-1 nivolumab. The repertoire was sequenced with immunoSEQ multiplex PCR; TCRdb's copy has only in-frame clones and lacks some. This table holds approximately 25,000 clones, nearly 85% found once.

The rearrangement links TRBV15 to TRBJ1-2, with a possible D match to TRBD1 (5 bases). The source material was CD8+ T cells from blood, sampled around day 60 from a patient whose treatment included autologous EBV-specific T cells and nivolumab. This TCR came from a man aged 35-49 years with nasopharyngeal carcinoma. The CDR3 nucleotides are TGTGCCACCAGCAGAGATACAGTAGGGGCCGGTGGCTACACCTTC. Residues: CATSRDTVGAGGYTF.